The 18 T cell receptor beta chains given below trace back to one sample, sequenced in a study of siplizumab effects on memory and regulatory T cells. TCRdb keeps only in-frame clones here, not all; method: immunoSEQ multiplex PCR. The data contain some 87,000 clones, more than 80% of them seen just once; the ten biggest clones take up approximately 15%. The sequencing sample was made of CD4+ T cells sorted from blood. These receptors all stem from a human donor in good health.

V usage is TRBV6-1 and J usage is TRBJ2-2; 9 nucleotides line up with TRBD2. This CDR3 has 17 amino acids. From germline, CDR1 is MNHNS and CDR2 SASEGT. The junction had 11 bases not matched to a gene; V was cut back by 3 bases and J by 6 bases. The CDR3 DNA follows: TGTGCCAGCAGTGACCCTCGAGGACTAGCGAGGGCCGGGGAGCTGTTTTTT. This translates into CASSDPRGLARAGELFF.

This rearrangement joins TRBV1 to TRBJ2-1; TRBD2, the table's D call, lacks a check against the DNA. TRBV1 is described as a pseudogene. CDR3 length equals 16 residues. CDR3 sequence: CTSSRGGSSSYNEQFF. DNA for the CDR3: TGCACCAGCAGCCGTGGCGGGAGTTCCTCCTACAATGAGCAGTTCTTC.

The chain couples TRBV30 to TRBJ1-2; the D is unclear. CDR1 is GTSNPN, CDR2 SVGIG, per germline (reference sequence). V was clipped by 3 bases and J by 2 bases, with 4 bases between them. The CDR3 covers 11 residues. CDR3 in amino acids: CAWSKNYGYTF. The CDR3 DNA reads as TGTGCCTGGAGCAAAAACTATGGCTACACCTTC.

The chain is built from TRBV4-3 and TRBJ2-1; D is perhaps TRBD2 (6 bases). V was trimmed by 0 bases and J by 2 bases, leaving 8 bases between them. The CDR3 runs 15 residues. The V gene's germline CDR1 is LGHNA and CDR2 YSLEER. CDR3 region: CASSQDGSTYNEQFF. As DNA, the CDR3 is TGCGCCAGCAGCCAAGACGGGAGTACCTACAATGAGCAGTTCTTC.

The V and J genes are TRBV7-9 and TRBJ2-3; the match to TRBD1 covers 7 bases. Germline V gene data show CDR1 as SEHNR and CDR2 as FQNEAQ (reference sequence). The length of the CDR3 is 17 residues. V shed 2 bases, J shed 2 bases, and the junction held 10 bases outside the gene matches. The CDR3 region has the DNA TGTGCCAGCAGCTTAAGGCCGGGACAGAGCTCCACAGATACGCAGTATTTT. Protein sequence: CASSLRPGQSSTDTQYF.

CDR3 in DNA: TGTGCCAGCAGCTCTGGGGTTCAGTTAGAGACCCAGTACTTC. Translated: CASSSGVQLETQYF. The chain has TRBV21-1 and TRBJ2-5. TRBV21-1 is described as a pseudogene. This CDR3 has 14 residues.

This clone was seen a single time. V and J are TRBV5-1 and TRBJ2-3; 9 nucleotides agree with TRBD2. The length of the CDR3 is 17 residues. V trimming: 0 bases; J trimming: 2 bases; junction bases outside the gene matches: 7. Per the germline V gene, CDR1 is SGHRS and CDR2 is YFSETQ. The CDR3 sequence is CASSLAATSGDTDTQYF. CDR3 coding DNA: TGCGCCAGCAGCTTGGCCGCGACTAGCGGAGACACAGATACGCAGTATTTT.

V usage is TRBV21-1 and J usage is TRBJ2-5; the table's D call, TRBD2, has no DNA check behind it. TRBJ2-7 explains the end of the DNA better; the J call may be wrong. TRBV21-1 is termed a pseudogene. The CDR3 contains 14 residues. CDR3 nucleotide sequence: TGTGCCAGCAGCTCTAGCGGAACCGCCTACGAGCAGTACTTC. As protein: CASSSSGTAYEQYF.

CDR3 in amino acids: CASSQVTGTGGIQETQYF. CDR3 coding DNA: TGCGCCAGCAGCCAAGTTACTGGGACAGGGGGCATCCAAGAGACCCAGTACTTC. The chain has TRBV4-1 and TRBJ2-5; 12 bases fit TRBD1. The V gene end was trimmed by 1 base and the J gene end by 1 base; junction bases not matched to a gene: 7. The CDR3 runs to 18 residues. CDR1 and CDR2 (germline): MGHRA, YSYEKL.

This clone was counted once. This chain links TRBV9 with TRBJ2-1; 10 nucleotides agree with TRBD2. Germline loops: CDR1 SGDLS, CDR2 YYNGEE. Losses at the gene ends were 0 bases for V and 4 bases for J; bases not matched to a gene: 4. CDR3 length: 16 amino acids. Here the CDR3 reads CASSVGVAGGYNEQFF. As DNA, the CDR3 is TGTGCCAGCAGCGTAGGGGTAGCGGGAGGTTACAATGAGCAGTTCTTC.

J is TRBJ2-1 and V is TRBV5-8, with TRBD2 identical over 14 bases. There are 17 residues in the CDR3. CDR1 and CDR2 from the germline V gene are SGHTS and YDEGEE. The ends lost 1 base at V and 7 bases at J; junction bases unmatched: 7. CDR3 amino acids: CASSLTGTSGSGNEQFF. As DNA, the CDR3 is TGTGCCAGCAGCTTGACCGGGACTAGCGGGAGTGGGAATGAGCAGTTCTTC.

The chain uses TRBV6-1 and TRBJ1-1, with D perhaps matching TRBD1 (5 bases). CDR3 size: 13 residues. Germline loops: CDR1 MNHNS, CDR2 SASEGT. Trimming pared 10 bases from V and 11 bases from J, leaving 23 bases between. The CDR3 coding sequence is TGTGCCACCGTAAGCTCCGGGACTCGGTCTGCTTTCTTT. Its translation: CATVSSGTRSAFF.

The genes are TRBV5-1 and TRBJ2-1, with no clear D. The V end was cut by 0 bases, the J end by 0 bases, with 7 bases between. Germline-derived CDR1 and CDR2 are SGHRS and YFSETQ. The CDR3 has 15 amino acids. CDR3 DNA sequence: TGCGCCAGCAGCTTGGACTCGAGCTCCTACAATGAGCAGTTCTTC. It is translated as CASSLDSSSYNEQFF. Using reference TRBV5-1 and TRBJ2-1 for the parts outside the CDR3, the full variable domain is KAGVTQTPRYLIKTRGQQVTLSCSPISGHRSVSWYQQTPGQGLQFLFEYFSETQRNKGNFPGRFSGRQFSNSRSEMNVSTLELGDSALYLCASSLDSSSYNEQFFGPGTRLTVL.

The V gene is TRBV6-1, the J gene TRBJ1-2, with D possibly TRBD1 on 5 matching bases. From germline, CDR1 is MNHNS and CDR2 SASEGT. V was pared by 2 bases and J by 4 bases, with 11 bases between. This CDR3 has 14 amino acids. The CDR3 sequence is CASSEFGDVYGYTF. CDR3 sequence (DNA): TGTGCCAGCAGTGAATTTGGGGACGTCTATGGCTACACCTTC.

The CDR3 region has the DNA TGTGCCAGCACCCCCCCGGGACTCCGATTAAGGGAGCAGTTCTTC. Amino acid sequence: CASTPPGLRLREQFF. This rearrangement joins TRBV6-1 to TRBJ2-1; the D gene is possibly TRBD2 (6 bases). Between the trimmed V and J ends, which lost 7 bases and 10 bases, there was a span of 23 bases. CDR1 MNHNS and CDR2 SASEGT come from the germline V gene. This CDR3 has 15 amino acids.

The gene calls are TRBV27 and TRBJ2-1; D is undetermined. CDR3 length: 12 residues. Germline V gene data show CDR1 as MNHEY and CDR2 as SMNVEV (reference sequence). Trimming took 5 bases from V and 3 from J, leaving 5 bases between them. The CDR3 reads CASSNNYNEQFF. The CDR3 nucleotides are TGTGCCAGCAGTAACAACTACAATGAGCAGTTCTTC.

The J gene is TRBJ2-5, the V gene TRBV28, with 8 bases fitting TRBD1. Germline V CDR1 and CDR2: MDHEN, SYDVKM. CDR3 length equals 14 residues. V was clipped by 5 bases and J by 4 bases; unmatched bases: 6. This CDR3 reads CASSTRQGRETQYF. DNA of the CDR3: TGTGCCAGCAGTACCCGACAGGGGAGAGAGACCCAGTACTTC. The variable domain in full, completed from reference TRBV28 and TRBJ2-5, reads DVKVTQSSRYLVKRTGEKVFLECVQDMDHENMFWYRQDPGLGLRLIYFSYDVKMKEKGDIPEGYSVSREKKERFSLILESASTNQTSMYLCASSTRQGRETQYFGPGTRLLVL.

The V gene is TRBV18, the J gene TRBJ2-7; the D gene is possibly TRBD2 (7 bases). Germline V gene sequence: CDR1 KGHSH, CDR2 LQKENI. The CDR3 is 12 amino acids. Trimming pared 1 base from V and 7 bases from J, leaving 8 bases between. CDR3 coding DNA: TGTGCCAGCTCACCACAGGGGGGGGAGCAGTACTTC. Its protein product is CASSPQGGEQYF.